What follows are 27 T cell receptor beta chains derived from one specimen sequenced in a study of cytomegalovirus exposure and HLA in healthy donors. A multiplex PCR was run with 60 Vbeta primers and 13 Jbeta primers. TCRdb's table, derived via immunoSEQ multiplex PCR, lists solely in-frame clones and lacks some. The profile shows some 120,000 clones, 55% to 75% of them singletons. Sample: PBMCs. These receptors were obtained from a young man in good health and CMV-seronegative.

CDR3 region: CAARQGTSGDYTF. The CDR3, as DNA: TGTGCCGCTCGACAGGGGACAAGCGGCGACTACACCTTC. V usage is TRBV15 and J usage is TRBJ1-2, with 8 nucleotides matching TRBD1. The germline gives CDR1 LNHNV, CDR2 YYDKDF (reference sequence). This CDR3 is 13 amino acids long. Trimming cost V 11 bases and J 10 bases; bases outside gene matches: 15.

The J gene is TRBJ1-2, the V gene TRBV30; perhaps TRBD1 as D (5 bases). This CDR3 has 12 amino acids. The V end was cut by 4 bases, the J end by 7 bases, with 13 bases between. The germline gives CDR1 GTSNPN, CDR2 SVGIG (reference sequence). The CDR3 region is CAWIPTAGGYTF. The DNA for the CDR3 is TGTGCCTGGATCCCGACAGCTGGTGGCTACACCTTC. Supplemented by reference TRBV30 and TRBJ1-2, the full variable domain reads SQTIHQWPATLVQPVGSPLSLECTVEGTSNPNLYWYRQAAGRGLQLLFYSVGIGQISSEVPQNLSASRPQDRQFILSSKKLLLSDSGFYLCAWIPTAGGYTFGSGTRLTVV.

This sequence joins TRBV5-1 and TRBJ2-7; D remains unclear. This CDR3 comprises 13 residues. V was pared by 3 bases and J by 6 bases, with 13 bases between. Germline V gene sequence: CDR1 SGHRS, CDR2 YFSETQ. The CDR3 region is CASSSTTEFEQYF. As DNA, the CDR3 is TGCGCCAGCAGCTCAACGACGGAGTTCGAGCAGTACTTC.

The chain combines TRBV5-1 with TRBJ2-7; 10 bases are a match to TRBD1. Germline loops: CDR1 SGHRS, CDR2 YFSETQ. The CDR3 is made up of 17 amino acids. V shed 2 bases, J shed 4 bases, and the junction held 12 bases outside the gene matches. The CDR3 reads CASSFGRPGQGLYEQYF. For the CDR3, the DNA is TGCGCCAGCAGCTTTGGGAGACCGGGACAGGGGTTATACGAGCAGTACTTC.

Concerning this clone itself: At one boundary the junction diverges from the germline segment, which might be a read error. The V and J genes are TRBV7-9 and TRBJ1-1; 7 nucleotides align to TRBD1. The CDR3 totals 12 residues. In germline, CDR1 is SEHNR, CDR2 FQNEAQ (reference sequence). The CDR3 DNA reads as TGTTCCAGCAGGGGGGGGAACACTGAAGCTTTCTTT. Amino acids: CSSRGGNTEAFF.

This sequence joins TRBV9 and TRBJ1-1, with TRBD1 matching 7 bases. This CDR3 region has 12 residues. With V trimmed by 7 bases and J by 5 bases, 5 bases remained unmatched. Germline CDR1 is SGDLS and CDR2 is YYNGEE. Here the CDR3 DNA reads TGTGCCAGCGGGGGGACAGCAACTGAAGCTTTCTTT. It specifies CASGGTATEAFF.

This rearrangement joins TRBV19 to TRBJ2-7; TRBD1 matches at 9 bases. CDR3 length equals 14 residues. Germline assignment: CDR1 LNHDA and CDR2 SQIVND (reference sequence). V trimming: 4 bases; J trimming: 4 bases; junction bases outside the gene matches: 5. This CDR3 is CASSTSGQGYEQYF. CDR3 DNA sequence: TGTGCCAGTAGTACCTCGGGACAGGGTTACGAGCAGTACTTC.

V usage is TRBV7-2 and J usage is TRBJ2-7, with TRBD1 identical over 7 bases. The CDR3 loop spans 14 amino acids. Germline CDR1 SGHTA, CDR2 FQGNSA. V lost 6 bases to trimming and J lost 3 bases; unmatched junction nucleotides: 8. CDR3 nucleotide sequence: TGTGCCAGCAGAAACCCGAACAGGGGCTACGAGCAGTACTTC. Its translation is CASRNPNRGYEQYF.

About this clone: At one end the junction does not follow the germline gene, possibly because of a read error. The rearrangement links TRBV7-2 to TRBJ2-2, with D tentatively TRBD2 (5 bases). The CDR3 extends over 13 amino acids. Germline CDR1 SGHTA, CDR2 FQGNSA. The chain's CDR3 is CASSSGHNGELFF. CDR3 coding DNA: TGTGCCAGCAGCTCCGGGCACAACGGGGAGTTGTTTTTT.

The chain employs TRBV30 and TRBJ1-3, with unresolved D. Germline CDR1 is GTSNPN and CDR2 is SVGIG (reference sequence). Deletions cut 2 bases from V and 0 bases from J, with 14 bases between. The length of the CDR3 is 16 residues. The CDR3 spells CAWSKLGSSSGNTIYF. CDR3 sequence (DNA): TGTGCCTGGAGTAAATTGGGCAGTAGCTCTGGAAACACCATATATTTT.

The chain employs TRBV5-1 and TRBJ1-2; possibly TRBD1 for D (5 bases). CDR1 SGHRS and CDR2 YFSETQ come from the germline V gene. Trimming took off 3 bases at V and 4 bases at J, with 16 bases between the two ends. CDR3 length equals 15 residues. The chain's CDR3 is CASSSGLSQLYGYTF. The CDR3, as DNA: TGCGCCAGCAGCTCAGGGCTCAGCCAACTCTATGGCTACACCTTC.

The chain couples TRBV7-8 to TRBJ2-7; D gene uncertain. From germline, CDR1 is SGHVS and CDR2 FQNEAQ. Trimming stripped 5 bases from V and 6 bases from J, with 17 bases between. The CDR3 is made up of 14 amino acids. The CDR3: CASSPSTAKFEQYF. The CDR3, as DNA: TGTGCCAGCAGCCCGAGCACAGCTAAGTTCGAGCAGTACTTC.

About this clone: In the same sample, other DNA sequences code for this CDR3. V and J are TRBV18 and TRBJ2-6; D gene uncertain. Germline values: CDR1 KGHSH, CDR2 LQKENI. The ends were cut back, 2 bases at V and 0 bases at J, with 5 bases in the middle. There are 15 residues in the CDR3. The DNA for the CDR3 is TGTGCCAGCTCACCAGAGAACTCTGGGGCCAACGTCCTGACTTTC. Translating it yields CASSPENSGANVLTF.

The chain recombines TRBV10-3 with TRBJ2-1; perhaps TRBD1 as D (6 bases). With 4 bases removed from V and 7 bases from J, the gap between germline ends came to 11 bases. Germline V CDR1 and CDR2: ENHRY, SYGVKD. The CDR3 is 13 amino acids. The CDR3 region has the DNA TGTGCCATCAGTGCTGACAGGAGAAATGAGCAGTTCTTC. The encoded protein is CAISADRRNEQFF.

The J gene is TRBJ2-3, the V gene TRBV10-3; 9 nucleotides match TRBD1. V trimming: 10 bases; J trimming: 3 bases; junction bases outside the gene matches: 8. Germline V gene sequence: CDR1 ENHRY, CDR2 SYGVKD. This CDR3 is built from 14 residues. Here the CDR3 DNA reads TGTGCCACCGCCAGGGGACAGGGAACAGATACGCAGTATTTT. It translates to CATARGQGTDTQYF.

The chain recombines TRBV6-5 with TRBJ2-7; 7 positions agree with TRBD1. The CDR3 has 16 amino acids. Germline V gene data show CDR1 as MNHEY and CDR2 as SVGAGI. With V trimmed by 4 bases and J by 1 base, 10 bases remained unmatched. The CDR3 DNA follows: TGTGCCAGCAGTTCAAAAGGACAGGTTGCTTCCTACGAGCAGTACTTC. Protein: CASSSKGQVASYEQYF.

This chain joins TRBV18 and TRBJ2-2; the match to TRBD2 covers 11 bases. J gave up 6 bases and V 3 bases, and 3 bases lay outside the gene matches. Germline V gene data show CDR1 as KGHSH and CDR2 as LQKENI. There are 15 residues in the CDR3. The CDR3 sequence: CASSPSTSGAGELFF. The CDR3 DNA reads as TGTGCCAGCTCACCTTCGACTAGCGGGGCCGGGGAGCTGTTTTTT. Based on the CDR3 plus reference TRBV18 and TRBJ2-2, the full variable domain is NAGVMQNPRHLVRRRGQEARLRCSPMKGHSHVYWYRQLPEEGLKFMVYLQKENIIDESGMPKERFSAEFPKEGPSILRIQQVVRGDSAAYFCASSPSTSGAGELFFGEGSRLTVL.

The rearrangement joins TRBV2 to TRBJ1-5; D gene ambiguous. The CDR3 has 14 residues. CDR1 and CDR2 (germline): SNHLY, FYNNEI. V dropped 4 bases and J dropped 2 bases, with 9 bases sitting between them. The CDR3 is CASSVSSGNQPQHF. CDR3 in DNA: TGTGCCAGCAGTGTGTCTTCGGGCAATCAGCCCCAGCATTTT. The whole variable domain, remainder taken from reference TRBV2 and TRBJ1-5, is EPEVTQTPSHQVTQMGQEVILRCVPISNHLYFYWYRQILGQKVEFLVSFYNNEISEKSEIFDDQFSVERPDGSNFTLKIRSTKLEDSAMYFCASSVSSGNQPQHFGDGTRLSIL.

This clone was counted only a few times. The chain is built from TRBV7-3 and TRBJ2-3; maybe TRBD2 (6 bases). Trimming removed 3 bases at V and 5 bases at J, with 12 bases between. The germline V gene has CDR1 SGHTA and CDR2 FQGTGA. CDR3 size: 14 residues. The CDR3: CASSLFQGGDTQYF. The CDR3 nucleotides are TGTGCCAGCAGCTTGTTTCAGGGAGGAGATACGCAGTATTTT.

The chain carries TRBV28 and TRBJ1-6; D ambiguous. This CDR3 has 12 residues. Germline V gene sequence: CDR1 MDHEN, CDR2 SYDVKM. The ends were cut back, 6 bases at V and 5 bases at J, with 5 bases in the middle. The CDR3 DNA follows: TGTGCCAGCAGCCCAAATAATTCACCCCTCCACTTT. Protein product: CASSPNNSPLHF.

The CDR3 DNA is TGTGCCAGCAGTGGCGGCAGGGGGCACTACAATGAGCAGTTCTTC. Protein product: CASSGGRGHYNEQFF. The chain couples TRBV2 to TRBJ2-1, with 8 bases identical to TRBD1. The germline V gene encodes CDR1 SNHLY and CDR2 FYNNEI. The CDR3 extends over 15 amino acids. With V trimmed by 4 bases and J by 3 bases, 5 bases remained unmatched.

This chain joins TRBV5-1 and TRBJ2-1, with 10 bases aligning to TRBD1. The CDR3 runs 15 residues. Trimming took 0 bases from V and 9 from J; bases not matched to a gene: 6. Germline loops: CDR1 SGHRS, CDR2 YFSETQ. The CDR3: CASSLVGQGLGEQFF. DNA for the CDR3: TGCGCCAGCAGCTTGGTGGGACAGGGGCTGGGTGAGCAGTTCTTC.

In its sample, this clone was seen a few times. V gene TRBV7-9 combines with J gene TRBJ2-2; the D gene is possibly TRBD1 (6 bases). Trimming took 4 bases from V and 3 from J, leaving 12 bases between them. This CDR3 region has 15 residues. The germline V gene has CDR1 SEHNR and CDR2 FQNEAQ (reference sequence). CDR3: CASSSTGPYTGELFF. Written as DNA, the CDR3 is TGTGCCAGCAGCTCAACAGGGCCCTACACCGGGGAGCTGTTTTTT.

This clone was detected once. The chain links TRBV30 to TRBJ2-5; 12 bases are shared with TRBD2. Germline V gene sequence: CDR1 GTSNPN, CDR2 SVGIG (reference sequence). This CDR3 comprises 15 residues. The junction had 6 bases not matched to a gene; V was cut back by 5 bases and J by 2 bases. CDR3 residues: CAWDLAGGVQETQYF. CDR3 nucleotides: TGTGCCTGGGACCTAGCGGGGGGGGTACAAGAGACCCAGTACTTC.

The chain joins TRBV5-6 to TRBJ2-5, with 7 bases identical to TRBD2. CDR1 and CDR2 from the germline V gene are SGHDT and YYEEEE. V shed 4 bases and J 5 bases; nucleotides not matched to a gene: 5. The CDR3 has 13 residues. The CDR3 DNA reads as TGTGCCAGCAGCCTCCGGGAGGAGGAGACCCAGTACTTC. This encodes CASSLREEETQYF.

The chain uses TRBV21-1 and TRBJ2-1; the table's D gene call, TRBD2, was not cross checked with the DNA. TRBV21-1 is a recognized pseudogene. The CDR3 is made up of 13 amino acids. The CDR3 bases are TGTGCCAGCACGAAGCCTTCCTACAATGAGCAGTTCTTC. It translates to CASTKPSYNEQFF.

The chain joins TRBV18 to TRBJ1-3, with 9 bases matching TRBD1. There are 14 residues in the CDR3. Unmatched junction bases numbered 3, after V lost 6 bases and J lost 3 bases. From germline, CDR1 is KGHSH and CDR2 LQKENI. In DNA, the CDR3 is TGTGCCAGCTCGGACAGGGGCTTTGGAAACACCATATATTTT. Protein sequence: CASSDRGFGNTIYF.